This TCR beta chain stems from a study of molecular identifiers for immune sequencing clone quantification. This clonotype turned up a few times. The antigen remains unidentified. The authors built bulk TCR libraries by previously described methods with listed TCR primers. Via MiXCR, TCRdb re-called the PCR reads, giving one row per CDR3 protein. This sample has tens of thousands of distinct CDR3 sequences, with roughly 21% found just once. In germline, CDR1 is LNHNV, CDR2 YYDKDF (reference sequence). V was shortened by 2 bases and J by 4 bases, with 13 bases between the two germline ends. There are 15 residues in the CDR3. Findings and caveats of the study: Over 97% of effector molecules, but under 1% in naive cells, were held by clones with more than 20 RNA copies. Sharing of a barcode by identical TCR molecules could cause highly expanded clone sizes to be underestimated.

The receptor's source is a human donor in good health. Some libraries in this study had Jurkat cell RNA spiked in. The sequencing input was naive CD8+ T cells from blood, with Jurkat cell RNA spiked in. Subset meaning: FACS-sorted CD8+CD4-CCR7+CD45RA+ naive T cells. The chain uses TRBV15 and TRBJ2-3; weak D call: TRBD2 (7 bases). CDR3: CATSRWGGQADTQYF. In DNA, the CDR3 is TGTGCCACCAGCAGATGGGGGGGGCAGGCAGATACGCAGTATTTT.